These 22 T cell receptor beta chains share one sample of origin, sequenced in a study of regulatory T cells in long-lasting Graves disease. iRepertoire HTBI primers and Arm-PCR of CDR3 regions built TCR beta libraries. MiXCR was run by TCRdb on the multiplex PCR reads, yielding one entry per CDR3 protein. The table shows a few hundred thousand distinct CDR3 sequences, with approximately 14% occurring only once. Noted time point: newly diagnosed GD, antithyroid drugs for less than 3 months. RNA isolated from PBMCs was used to make the TCR library. These data also featured in a second study, about T cells in Graves' hyperthyroidism and ophthalmopathy.

Source: peripheral blood mononuclear cells (PBMCs), taken at new diagnosis, from a patient treated with antithyroid drugs. The source of these receptors is a woman aged 45 to 65 with Graves disease.

This clonotype was seen a handful of times. V is TRBV6-2 or TRBV6-3 and J is TRBJ2-7; 9 nucleotides align to TRBD1. Germline CDR1 is MNHEY and CDR2 is SVGEGT. The CDR3 extends over 14 amino acids. The V gene end was trimmed by 6 bases and the J gene end by 2 bases; junction bases not matched to a gene: 5. As DNA, the CDR3 is TGTGCCAGCAGCACAGGGGGCAGAGCCTACGAGCAGTACTTC. This encodes CASSTGGRAYEQYF.

This clonotype showed up just a few times. The J gene is TRBJ1-6, the V gene TRBV30, with a possible D match to TRBD1 (6 bases). V gave up 3 bases and J gave up 7 bases, with 16 bases separating them. Germline lookup yields CDR1 GTSNPN and CDR2 SVGIG (reference sequence). This CDR3 comprises 15 residues. The CDR3 protein is CAWRVMWGQNSPLHF. The CDR3 DNA sequence: TGTGCCTGGAGAGTCATGTGGGGACAAAATTCACCCCTCCACTTT.

Regarding this clonotype: An end of the junction differs from the germline gene, which may be a read error. The genes are TRBV20-1 and TRBJ2-7, with a possible D match to TRBD1 (5 bases). The CDR3 spans 14 residues. From germline, CDR1 is DFQATT and CDR2 SNEGSKA (reference sequence). This chain's CDR3 is CSARELSRAFERYF. CDR3 sequence (DNA): TGCAGTGCTAGAGAGTTGAGCAGGGCCTTCGAGCGGTACTTC.

This clonotype was counted a few times. J is TRBJ1-1 and V is TRBV29-1, with 7 positions matching TRBD1. The CDR3 loop spans 10 amino acids. Germline V lookup: CDR1 SQVTM, CDR2 ANQGSEA. Germline trimming cut 5 bases from V and 8 bases from J; bases unmatched to any gene: 2. This chain's CDR3 is CSVIQGEAFF. DNA of the CDR3: TGCAGCGTTATACAGGGGGAAGCTTTCTTT.

This clonotype was observed a handful of times. V is TRBV7-2 and J is TRBJ2-7; 9 positions agree with TRBD2. Germline assignment: CDR1 SGHTA and CDR2 FQGNSA. This CDR3 is built from 16 residues. V lost 1 base to trimming and J lost 4 bases; unmatched junction nucleotides: 8. CDR3 loop: CASSLVISGSRYEQYF. The CDR3, as DNA: TGTGCCAGCAGCTTAGTGATTAGCGGGAGTCGGTACGAGCAGTACTTC.

This clonotype was seen repeatedly, ten times or more. The chain carries TRBV7-2 and TRBJ2-1, with D unclear. This CDR3 spans 12 amino acids. The ends were cut back, 4 bases at V and 11 bases at J, with 12 bases in the middle. CDR1 and CDR2 (germline): SGHTA, FQGNSA. The CDR3 region is CASSYERHQQFF. In nucleotides, the CDR3 is TGTGCCAGCAGCTATGAACGACACCAGCAGTTCTTC.

There are many counts of this clonotype. The V and J genes are TRBV28 and TRBJ1-2; a weak D match, TRBD1 (6 bases). CDR3 size: 13 residues. Germline-derived CDR1 and CDR2 are MDHEN and SYDVKM. V was trimmed by 8 bases and J by 4 bases, leaving 14 bases between them. The CDR3 protein is CASAPGGLYGYTF. CDR3 coding DNA: TGTGCCAGCGCTCCCGGGGGCCTCTATGGCTACACCTTC.

This clonotype was found a few times. Just one base apart from a much larger clone, this may be a read error. This chain joins TRBV5-1 and TRBJ2-1; 8 positions agree with TRBD2. CDR1 is SGHRS, CDR2 YFSETQ, per germline. This CDR3 is 14 amino acids long. CDR3 amino acids: CASRSGRGYNEQFF. CDR3 bases: TGTGCCAGCAGATCCGGGAGGGGGTACAATGAGCAGTTCTTC.

This clonotype was recorded at least ten times. The rearrangement joins TRBV2 to TRBJ2-2; D is undetermined. The CDR3 length is 15 residues. The germline CDR1 and CDR2 sequences are SNHLY and FYNNEI. Trimming shortened V by 4 bases and J by 0 bases, and 9 bases separated the two germline ends. Written as DNA, the CDR3 is TGTGCCAGCAGTGTTAGCACCACGAACACCGGGGAGCTGTTTTTT. It translates to CASSVSTTNTGELFF.

The V and J genes are TRBV9 and TRBJ1-3; D is possibly TRBD1 (5 bases). The germline CDR1 and CDR2 sequences are SGDLS and YYNGEE. CDR3 length: 17 amino acids. V was shortened by 0 bases and J by 2 bases, with 15 bases between the two germline ends. CDR3 nucleotides: TGTGCCAGCAGCGTAGGAGGCTCCGGGGCTACTGGAAACACCATATATTTT. Encoded protein: CASSVGGSGATGNTIYF.

The rearrangement links TRBV9 to TRBJ2-1; 9 bases are a match to TRBD1. The trim removed 2 bases at V and 8 bases at J, leaving 8 bases unmatched. This CDR3 is built from 15 residues. CDR1 and CDR2 (germline): SGDLS, YYNGEE. DNA for the CDR3: TGTGCCAGCAGCGTTACAGGGGGCAACGGCTATGAGCAGTTCTTC. It yields the protein CASSVTGGNGYEQFF.

This clonotype occurred many times. The chain joins TRBV5-1 to TRBJ2-6, with D unclear. This CDR3 is built from 18 residues. The V end was cut by 4 bases, the J end by 0 bases, with 17 bases between. In germline, CDR1 is SGHRS, CDR2 YFSETQ. The CDR3 region has the DNA TGCGCCAGCAGCATAAGGGTCCTCCAAAGCTCTGGGGCCAACGTCCTGACTTTC. This translates into CASSIRVLQSSGANVLTF. The whole variable domain, remainder taken from reference TRBV5-1 and TRBJ2-6, is KAGVTQTPRYLIKTRGQQVTLSCSPISGHRSVSWYQQTPGQGLQFLFEYFSETQRNKGNFPGRFSGRQFSNSRSEMNVSTLELGDSALYLCASSIRVLQSSGANVLTFGAGSRLTVL.

CDR3 DNA sequence: TGTGCCAGCAGCCCCGGGAAAAACTACGAGCAGTACTTC. This codes for CASSPGKNYEQYF. The chain recombines TRBV7-6 with TRBJ2-7; TRBD2 might be the D (5 bases). This CDR3 region has 13 residues. Germline CDR1 SGHVS, CDR2 FNYEAQ. V was clipped by 5 bases and J by 3 bases, with 11 bases between them.

This clonotype was observed a handful of times. This chain links TRBV10-3 with TRBJ2-1; a weak D match, TRBD1 (5 bases). CDR3 length: 14 amino acids. The V gene's germline CDR1 is ENHRY and CDR2 SYGVKD. V was trimmed by 4 bases and J by 5 bases, leaving 12 bases between them. In DNA, the CDR3 is TGTGCCATCAGTGGCGCCAGGGATAACAATGAGCAGTTCTTC. This gives the protein CAISGARDNNEQFF.

The chain combines TRBV7-9 with TRBJ2-5, with D tentatively TRBD1 (6 bases). V lost 3 bases and J 1 base, leaving 12 bases between the germline ends. The CDR3 extends over 15 amino acids. The V gene's germline CDR1 is SEHNR and CDR2 FQNEAQ (reference sequence). CDR3 sequence reads: CASSFYLQGQETQYF. Written as DNA, the CDR3 is TGTGCCAGCAGCTTCTACTTACAGGGCCAAGAGACCCAGTACTTC.

This clonotype was observed at least ten times. V is TRBV7-9 and J is TRBJ2-1; possibly TRBD2 for D (6 bases). This CDR3 is 15 amino acids long. The V end lost 4 bases, the J end lost 6 bases, and 16 bases lay between the germline ends. From germline, CDR1 is SEHNR and CDR2 FQNEAQ (reference sequence). CDR3 sequence reads: CASSYETSPLNEQFF. CDR3 bases: TGTGCCAGCAGCTACGAGACTAGTCCCCTCAATGAGCAGTTCTTC.

This clonotype was found many times. This chain joins TRBV28 and TRBJ1-1; D call uncertain. Germline-derived CDR1 and CDR2 are MDHEN and SYDVKM. Trimming pared 1 base from V and 3 bases from J, leaving 9 bases between. CDR3 length equals 14 residues. The CDR3 loop reads CASSLLGSYTEAFF. In nucleotides, the CDR3 is TGTGCCAGCAGTTTATTGGGCAGCTACACTGAAGCTTTCTTT. Combining the CDR3 with reference TRBV28 and TRBJ1-1 gives the whole variable domain DVKVTQSSRYLVKRTGEKVFLECVQDMDHENMFWYRQDPGLGLRLIYFSYDVKMKEKGDIPEGYSVSREKKERFSLILESASTNQTSMYLCASSLLGSYTEAFFGQGTRLTVV.

This clonotype was seen many times. The genes are TRBV28 and TRBJ2-2; 8 nucleotides align to TRBD2. CDR1 and CDR2 from the germline V gene are MDHEN and SYDVKM. Unmatched junction bases numbered 7, after V lost 6 bases and J lost 1 base. The CDR3 loop spans 16 amino acids. The CDR3 spells CASRERLAGNTGELFF. The DNA for the CDR3 is TGTGCCAGCAGAGAGAGGCTAGCGGGGAACACCGGGGAGCTGTTTTTT. Variable domain in full (rest from reference TRBV28 and TRBJ2-2): DVKVTQSSRYLVKRTGEKVFLECVQDMDHENMFWYRQDPGLGLRLIYFSYDVKMKEKGDIPEGYSVSREKKERFSLILESASTNQTSMYLCASRERLAGNTGELFFGEGSRLTVL.

Regarding this clonotype: Its ends do not fully match the called genes, so a read error is possible. CDR3 in amino acids: CVSSYSWGEDTEAFF. CDR3 DNA: TGTGTCAGCAGTTACTCATGGGGGGAGGACACTGAAGCTTTCTTT. V is TRBV6-5 and J is TRBJ1-1; weak D call: TRBD1 (5 bases). This CDR3 has 15 residues. The germline CDR1 and CDR2 sequences are MNHEY and SVGAGI.

This clonotype was observed a few times. V is TRBV7-9 and J is TRBJ2-5, with TRBD1 identical over 11 bases. Trimming at V came to 8 bases and at J to 5 bases, leaving 7 bases not matched to a gene. Germline V gives CDR1 SEHNR, CDR2 FQNEAQ (reference sequence). This CDR3 has 14 amino acids. CDR3 residues: CASGDRGAKETQYF. CDR3 DNA sequence: TGTGCCAGCGGGGACAGGGGGGCAAAGGAGACCCAGTACTTC. Full variable domain (rest looked up from reference TRBV7-9 and TRBJ2-5): DTGVSQNPRHKITKRGQNVTFRCDPISEHNRLYWYRQTLGQGPEFLTYFQNEAQLEKSRLLSDRFSAERPKGSFSTLEIQRTEQGDSAMYLCASGDRGAKETQYFGPGTRLLVL.

In regard to this clonotype: An end of the junction does not agree with germline; a read error may underlie this. The V call is TRBV7-3, the J call TRBJ2-3; TRBD2 aligns across 9 bases. The CDR3 has 15 residues. Germline V gene sequence: CDR1 SGHTA, CDR2 FQGTGA. The CDR3 sequence is CASSITGLATDTQYF. In DNA form, the CDR3 reads TGTGCCAGCAGCATAACGGGACTAGCCACAGATACGCAGTATTTT.

This clonotype was recorded many times. The chain carries TRBV27 and TRBJ1-6; TRBD1 aligns across 7 bases. The V gene end was trimmed by 6 bases and the J gene end by 4 bases; junction bases not matched to a gene: 6. This CDR3 is 15 amino acids long. Germline CDR1 reads MNHEY; CDR2 reads SMNVEV (reference sequence). The CDR3 nucleotides read TGTGCCAGCAGGTCCCGGGACAGATATAATTCACCCCTCCACTTT. The encoded protein is CASRSRDRYNSPLHF.